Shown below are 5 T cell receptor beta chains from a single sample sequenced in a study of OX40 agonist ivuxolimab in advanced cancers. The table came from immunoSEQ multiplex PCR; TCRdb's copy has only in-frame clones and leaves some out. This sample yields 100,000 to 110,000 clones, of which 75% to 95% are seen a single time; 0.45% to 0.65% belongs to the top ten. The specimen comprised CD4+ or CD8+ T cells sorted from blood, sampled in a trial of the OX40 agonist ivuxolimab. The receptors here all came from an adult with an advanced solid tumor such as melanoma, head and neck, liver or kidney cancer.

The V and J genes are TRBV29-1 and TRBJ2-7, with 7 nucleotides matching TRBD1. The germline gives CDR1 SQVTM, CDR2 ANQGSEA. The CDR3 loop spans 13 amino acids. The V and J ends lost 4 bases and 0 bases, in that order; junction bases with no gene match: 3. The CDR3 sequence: CSVGNRGSYEQYF. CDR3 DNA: TGCAGCGTTGGTAACAGGGGCTCCTACGAGCAGTACTTC.

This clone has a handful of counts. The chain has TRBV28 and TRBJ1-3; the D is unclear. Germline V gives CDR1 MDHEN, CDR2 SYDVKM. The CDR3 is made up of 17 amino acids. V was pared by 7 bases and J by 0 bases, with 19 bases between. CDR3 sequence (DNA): TGTGCCAGCATGAATCCCGGGGAGCAGACCTCTGGAAACACCATATATTTT. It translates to CASMNPGEQTSGNTIYF.

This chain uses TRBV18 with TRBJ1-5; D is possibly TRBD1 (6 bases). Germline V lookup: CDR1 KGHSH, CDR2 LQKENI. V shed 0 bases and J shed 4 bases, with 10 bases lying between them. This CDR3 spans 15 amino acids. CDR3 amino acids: CASSPPHRVNQPQHF. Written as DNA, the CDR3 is TGTGCCAGCTCACCACCTCACAGGGTAAATCAGCCCCAGCATTTT.

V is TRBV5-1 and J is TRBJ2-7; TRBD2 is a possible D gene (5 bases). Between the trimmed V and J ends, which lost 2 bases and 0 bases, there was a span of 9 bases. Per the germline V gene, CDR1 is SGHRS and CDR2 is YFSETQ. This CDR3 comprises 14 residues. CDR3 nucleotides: TGCGCCAGCAGCTTCGACGGAGGCTCCTACGAGCAGTACTTC. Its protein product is CASSFDGGSYEQYF.

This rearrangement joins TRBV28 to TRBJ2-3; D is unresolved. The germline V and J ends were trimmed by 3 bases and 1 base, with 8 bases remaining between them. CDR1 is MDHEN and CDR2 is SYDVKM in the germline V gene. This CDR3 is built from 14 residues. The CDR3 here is CASSFSDGTDTQYF. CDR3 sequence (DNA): TGTGCCAGCAGTTTTTCTGATGGCACAGATACGCAGTATTTT.